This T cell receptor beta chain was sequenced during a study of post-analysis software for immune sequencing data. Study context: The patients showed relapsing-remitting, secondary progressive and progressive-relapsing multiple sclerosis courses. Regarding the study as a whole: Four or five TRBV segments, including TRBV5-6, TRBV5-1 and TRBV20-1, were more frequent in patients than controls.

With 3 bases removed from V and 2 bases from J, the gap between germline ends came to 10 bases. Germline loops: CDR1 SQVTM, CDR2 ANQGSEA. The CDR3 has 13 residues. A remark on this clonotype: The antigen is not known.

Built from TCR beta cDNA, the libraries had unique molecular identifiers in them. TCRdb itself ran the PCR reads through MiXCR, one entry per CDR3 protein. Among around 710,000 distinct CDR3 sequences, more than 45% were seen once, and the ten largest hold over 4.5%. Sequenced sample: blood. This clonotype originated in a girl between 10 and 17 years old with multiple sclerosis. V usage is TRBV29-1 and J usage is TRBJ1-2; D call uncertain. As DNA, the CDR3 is TGCAGCGTTGAGAGGGCAACGAACTATGGCTACACCTTC. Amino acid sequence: CSVERATNYGYTF.